This is a list of T cell receptor beta chains from one sample in a study of shared T cell receptors in the human thymus. Repertoires were generated with immunoSEQ multiplex PCR, while TCRdb's copy carries only in-frame clones and drops some. This table has around 340,000 clones, approximately 95% appearing once. Material: thymocytes. The receptors here all came from a human donor. Each CDR3 is given with its conserved first and last residue. The order of the fields is clone size, D gene, V gene, J gene, CDR3 protein, CDR3 DNA. A D gene is named only where the DNA matches it firmly. Clone size is stated in some rows and not others, as once, few, many or a class when expanded.

clone size: once
D gene: NA
V gene: TRBV5-6
J gene: TRBJ2-5
CDR3 protein: CASSLAWGSDAEETQYF
CDR3 DNA: TGTGCCAGCAGCTTGGCGTGGGGTTCGGACGCGGAAGAGACCCAGTACTTC

clone size: NA
D gene: NA
V gene: TRBV7-2
J gene: TRBJ2-3
CDR3 protein: CASSSIQRSWRSTDTQYF
CDR3 DNA: TGTGCCAGCAGCTCCATTCAAAGGAGCTGGCGGAGCACAGATACGCAGTATTTT

clone size: NA
D gene: TRBD1
V gene: TRBV11-2
J gene: TRBJ2-7
CDR3 protein: CASSPRQGSYEQYF
CDR3 DNA: TGTGCCAGCAGCCCCCGACAGGGTTCCTACGAGCAGTACTTC

clone size: NA
D gene: TRBD2
V gene: TRBV19
J gene: TRBJ2-1
CDR3 protein: CASSIDGLAGAVYNEQFF
CDR3 DNA: TGTGCCAGTAGTATAGATGGGCTAGCGGGAGCTGTCTACAATGAGCAGTTCTTC

clone size: NA
D gene: TRBD2
V gene: TRBV9
J gene: TRBJ2-1
CDR3 protein: CASSRPKGPGLGDPEQFF
CDR3 DNA: TGTGCCAGCAGCCGCCCGAAGGGACCCGGACTAGGAGACCCTGAGCAGTTCTTC

clone size: NA
D gene: TRBD1
V gene: TRBV18
J gene: TRBJ1-3
CDR3 protein: CASSPDRGRNTIYF
CDR3 DNA: TGTGCCAGCTCCCCCGACAGGGGAAGAAACACCATATATTTT

clone size: NA
D gene: NA
V gene: TRBV7-3
J gene: TRBJ2-1
CDR3 protein: CASSLSRDNEQFF
CDR3 DNA: TGTGCCAGCAGCTTATCCCGTGATAATGAGCAGTTCTTC

clone size: NA
D gene: NA
V gene: TRBV28
J gene: TRBJ2-1
CDR3 protein: CASGGAVEQFF
CDR3 DNA: TGTGCCAGCGGAGGGGCGGTAGAGCAGTTCTTC

clone size: NA
D gene: NA
V gene: TRBV10-3
J gene: TRBJ1-4
CDR3 protein: CATAPAASCNEKLFF
CDR3 DNA: TGTGCCACCGCCCCCGCCGCAAGCTGTAATGAAAAACTGTTTTTT

clone size: NA
D gene: NA
V gene: TRBV27
J gene: TRBJ2-7
CDR3 protein: CASSSPHGRGGTHYEQYF
CDR3 DNA: TGTGCCAGCAGTTCCCCTCACGGACGGGGCGGGACCCACTACGAGCAGTACTTC

clone size: NA
D gene: TRBD1
V gene: TRBV28
J gene: TRBJ1-5
CDR3 protein: CASSPPGTGGAKGNQPQHF
CDR3 DNA: TGTGCCAGCAGTCCCCCCGGGACAGGGGGCGCAAAGGGCAATCAGCCCCAGCATTTT

clone size: once
D gene: TRBD1
V gene: TRBV7-6
J gene: TRBJ2-5
CDR3 protein: CASSLGDRKETQYF
CDR3 DNA: TGTGCCAGCAGCTTAGGGGACAGGAAAGAGACCCAGTACTTC

clone size: NA
D gene: NA
V gene: TRBV6-1
J gene: TRBJ1-2
CDR3 protein: CASRYRVFCTF
CDR3 DNA: TGTGCCAGCAGGTACAGGGTATTCTGCACCTTC

clone size: NA
D gene: NA
V gene: TRBV5-8
J gene: TRBJ1-5
CDR3 protein: CASSLDTRGYQPQHF
CDR3 DNA: TGTGCCAGCAGCTTGGACACAAGGGGATATCAGCCCCAGCATTTT

clone size: NA
D gene: NA
V gene: TRBV5-4
J gene: TRBJ1-1
CDR3 protein: CASSGDSYTEAFF
CDR3 DNA: TGTGCCAGCAGCGGAGACAGCTACACTGAAGCTTTCTTT

clone size: NA
D gene: TRBD1
V gene: TRBV10-3
J gene: TRBJ1-1
CDR3 protein: CAISEGAGGESTAFF
CDR3 DNA: TGTGCCATCAGTGAGGGGGCAGGGGGCGAATCAACAGCTTTCTTT

clone size: NA
D gene: TRBD2
V gene: TRBV2
J gene: TRBJ2-7
CDR3 protein: CASRELAGSYEQYF
CDR3 DNA: TGTGCCAGCAGGGAACTAGCGGGGTCCTACGAGCAGTACTTC

clone size: NA
D gene: TRBD2
V gene: TRBV5-4
J gene: TRBJ2-2
CDR3 protein: CASSLELAGDTGELFF
CDR3 DNA: TGTGCCAGCAGCTTGGAGCTAGCGGGAGACACCGGGGAGCTGTTTTTT

clone size: NA
D gene: NA
V gene: TRBV18
J gene: TRBJ2-2
CDR3 protein: CASSLWSASTGELFF
CDR3 DNA: TGTGCCAGCTCACTGTGGTCGGCTAGCACCGGGGAGCTGTTTTTT

clone size: NA
D gene: NA
V gene: TRBV7-2
J gene: TRBJ2-7
CDR3 protein: CASSLASGPSYEQYF
CDR3 DNA: TGTGCCAGCAGCTTAGCGTCAGGGCCATCCTACGAGCAGTACTTC

clone size: NA
D gene: TRBD1
V gene: TRBV7-9
J gene: TRBJ2-7
CDR3 protein: CASSRRDRFYEQYF
CDR3 DNA: TGTGCCAGCAGCCGACGGGACAGGTTCTACGAGCAGTACTTC

clone size: NA
D gene: TRBD1
V gene: TRBV28
J gene: TRBJ2-5
CDR3 protein: CASSFTGTGNRQETQYF
CDR3 DNA: TGTGCCAGCAGTTTCACCGGGACAGGTAATCGCCAAGAGACCCAGTACTTC

clone size: NA
D gene: TRBD2
V gene: TRBV9
J gene: TRBJ2-3
CDR3 protein: CASSAILTSVKYPTDTQYF
CDR3 DNA: TGTGCCAGCAGCGCCATTCTGACTAGCGTCAAATACCCCACAGATACGCAGTATTTT

clone size: NA
D gene: TRBD1
V gene: TRBV4-2
J gene: TRBJ1-2
CDR3 protein: CASSHLGARQGLWYGYTF
CDR3 DNA: TGTGCCAGCAGCCACCTCGGGGCCAGACAGGGACTGTGGTATGGCTACACCTTC

clone size: NA
D gene: NA
V gene: TRBV5-5
J gene: TRBJ2-7
CDR3 protein: CASSLAGTTYEQYF
CDR3 DNA: TGTGCCAGCAGCTTGGCCGGGACGACCTACGAGCAGTACTTC

clone size: NA
D gene: TRBD2
V gene: TRBV5-1
J gene: TRBJ2-7
CDR3 protein: CASSLWDGGSYEQYF
CDR3 DNA: TGCGCCAGCAGCTTGTGGGACGGGGGGTCCTACGAGCAGTACTTC

clone size: NA
D gene: TRBD1
V gene: TRBV10-3
J gene: TRBJ1-1
CDR3 protein: CAIRRQGDVNTEAFF
CDR3 DNA: TGTGCCATCAGACGACAGGGGGACGTGAACACTGAAGCTTTCTTT

clone size: NA
D gene: NA
V gene: TRBV27
J gene: TRBJ2-1
CDR3 protein: CASSLAGKIYNEQFF
CDR3 DNA: TGTGCCAGCAGTTTAGCGGGAAAAATATACAATGAGCAGTTCTTC

clone size: NA
D gene: TRBD1
V gene: TRBV2
J gene: TRBJ2-5
CDR3 protein: CASARTGGMYQETQYF
CDR3 DNA: TGTGCCAGCGCGAGGACAGGGGGCATGTACCAAGAGACCCAGTACTTC

clone size: NA
D gene: NA
V gene: TRBV7-2
J gene: TRBJ2-1
CDR3 protein: CASSPGLSGFSYNEQFF
CDR3 DNA: TGTGCCAGCAGCCCCGGCCTTAGCGGCTTCTCCTACAATGAGCAGTTCTTC

clone size: NA
D gene: NA
V gene: TRBV10-1
J gene: TRBJ2-1
CDR3 protein: CASSERDNEQFF
CDR3 DNA: TGCGCCAGCAGTGAAAGGGACAATGAGCAGTTCTTC

clone size: once
D gene: NA
V gene: TRBV27
J gene: TRBJ2-2
CDR3 protein: CASSPARQGTGGELFF
CDR3 DNA: TGTGCCAGCAGCCCCGCCCGGCAGGGTACGGGCGGGGAGCTGTTTTTT

clone size: NA
D gene: TRBD2
V gene: TRBV5-4
J gene: TRBJ2-2
CDR3 protein: CASSLLGLGPTGELFF
CDR3 DNA: TGTGCCAGCAGCCTCCTAGGACTAGGACCCACCGGGGAGCTGTTTTTT

clone size: NA
D gene: NA
V gene: TRBV18
J gene: TRBJ2-5
CDR3 protein: CASSPPPGETQYF
CDR3 DNA: TGTGCCAGCTCACCTCCGCCCGGGGAGACCCAGTACTTC

clone size: NA
D gene: NA
V gene: TRBV30
J gene: TRBJ1-4
CDR3 protein: CACPTGWDEKLFF
CDR3 DNA: TGTGCCTGTCCGACAGGATGGGATGAAAAACTGTTTTTT

clone size: NA
D gene: TRBD2
V gene: TRBV30
J gene: TRBJ2-3
CDR3 protein: CAWSVVGGGPPVTDTQYF
CDR3 DNA: TGTGCCTGGAGTGTCGTTGGGGGAGGGCCTCCAGTCACAGATACGCAGTATTTT

clone size: few
D gene: NA
V gene: TRBV19
J gene: TRBJ1-1
CDR3 protein: CASTRSGGAFF
CDR3 DNA: TGTGCCAGTACTAGATCGGGCGGGGCTTTCTTT

clone size: NA
D gene: TRBD2
V gene: TRBV29-1
J gene: TRBJ2-5
CDR3 protein: CSVEEPTSGRSETQYF
CDR3 DNA: TGCAGCGTTGAAGAACCGACTAGCGGGAGGAGTGAGACCCAGTACTTC

clone size: once
D gene: NA
V gene: TRBV5-4
J gene: TRBJ1-2
CDR3 protein: CASSFREQEWGYTF
CDR3 DNA: TGTGCCAGCAGCTTTAGGGAGCAGGAATGGGGCTACACCTTC